This T cell receptor (beta chain) is from a study of blood T cell repertoires in COVID-19. The CDR3 covers 14 residues. With 0 bases clipped from V and 6 bases from J, the junction kept 2 bases outside the gene matches. Per the germline V gene, CDR1 is MNHEY and CDR2 is SMNVEV (reference sequence). Some clones are missing from TCRdb's copy, which holds only in-frame ones; the method was immunoSEQ multiplex PCR. The sample consists of 65,000 to 70,000 clones, 82% of them appearing once. This chain links TRBV27 with TRBJ1-5; 7 bases align to TRBD1. The clonotype originates from a man older than 75 with active COVID-19. The sequenced sample was peripheral blood. The DNA for the CDR3 is TGTGCCAGCAGTTTATCAGGGGGCGGTCAGCCCCAGCATTTT. Protein: CASSLSGGGQPQHF.